This TCR beta chain was recorded in a study of regulatory T cells in long-lasting Graves disease. This sample's time point: persistent/refractory GD, antithyroid drugs over 5 years with positive TRAb. The TCR library was made from RNA extracted from PBMCs. The CDR3 extends over 11 amino acids. V lost 4 bases, J lost 5 bases, and 8 bases lay in between. Germline CDR1 GTSNPN, CDR2 SVGIG (reference sequence). This clonotype was counted only a few times. The antigen remains unidentified. General observations from the study: Persistent disease favored TRBV28, TRBJ1-2 and TRBJ2-5. Persistent-disease Graves' patients showed less TCR diversity than new cases.

Through Arm-PCR of CDR3 regions and iRepertoire HTBI primers, TCR beta libraries were built. TCRdb redid the calling of the multiplex PCR reads with MiXCR, one entry per CDR3 protein. The sample records 650,000 to 850,000 distinct CDR3 sequences, around 30% being singletons. The V and J genes are TRBV30 and TRBJ2-5; no reliable D call. Sequenced material: peripheral blood mononuclear cells (PBMCs), taken when the disease was refractory, from a patient treated with antithyroid drugs. The TCR was taken from a female donor with Graves disease. The CDR3, as DNA: TGTGCCTGGACCCCCGGGGAGACCCAGTACTTC. It translates to CAWTPGETQYF.